The 9 T cell receptor beta chains below come from one sample, sequenced in a study of T cells expressing NK-cell markers. No DNA is given; TCRdb re-called the 5' RACE reads and lists each CDR3 protein once. Its table lists about 260,000 distinct CDR3 sequences. Material: blood T cells: a sorted CD56 or NKG2C T cell subset, CD4+ or CD8+ T cells, or bulk PBMC T cells (not recorded which). These receptors were collected from a man aged 18 to 30 in good health.

The V gene is TRBV4-2, the J gene TRBJ1-5; the D call from TCRdb, TRBD1, cannot be confirmed without DNA. CDR1 and CDR2 from the germline V gene are LGHNA and YNFKEQ. This CDR3 spans 17 amino acids. The CDR3 sequence: CASSQVIRVAAVQPQHF.

The CDR3 here is CASSQDVRDEQFF. The chain is built from TRBV4-3 and TRBJ2-1; TCRdb lists TRBD1, though no DNA is available to test this call. The CDR3 is 13 residues long. CDR1 LGHNA and CDR2 YSLEER come from the germline V gene.

This chain uses TRBV28 with TRBJ2-2; TCRdb designates TRBD1, a call that cannot be tested without DNA. The CDR3 consists of 16 residues. CDR1 and CDR2 (germline): MDHEN, SYDVKM. The CDR3 sequence is CASSLPSGTNTGELFF.

This rearrangement joins TRBV24-1 to TRBJ2-1. CDR3 length: 11 amino acids. CDR1 and CDR2 from the germline V gene are KGHDR and SFDVKD. The CDR3 here is CATSGYNEQFF.

This sequence joins TRBV12-3 or TRBV12-4 and TRBJ2-5; TCRdb selects TRBD1, and the lack of DNA leaves this call unchecked. CDR3 length equals 16 residues. CDR3 sequence: CASSSPRSPGQKTQYF.

The CDR3 sequence is CASTPDVSTDTQYF. The chain combines TRBV6-2 or TRBV6-3 with TRBJ2-3; with no DNA, the TCRdb D assignment of TRBD1 cannot be verified. Germline loops: CDR1 MNHEY, CDR2 SVGEGT. The CDR3 covers 14 residues.

The V and J genes are TRBV20-1 and TRBJ2-5. Per the germline V gene, CDR1 is DFQATT and CDR2 is SNEGSKA (reference sequence). The CDR3 contains 14 residues. The CDR3 protein is CSARDVRDQETQYF.

This chain connects TRBV6-5 to TRBJ2-1; TCRdb names TRBD2, which stays unverified in the absence of DNA. CDR1 is MNHEY, CDR2 SVGAGI, per germline. This CDR3 is 17 amino acids long. CDR3 residues: CASSYKTSGGSYNEQFF.

The genes are TRBV5-1 and TRBJ2-3; the D call from TCRdb, TRBD1, cannot be confirmed without DNA. The CDR3 is 15 residues long. The germline V gene has CDR1 SGHRS and CDR2 YFSETQ. The chain's CDR3 is CASSNGQGPPDTQYF.